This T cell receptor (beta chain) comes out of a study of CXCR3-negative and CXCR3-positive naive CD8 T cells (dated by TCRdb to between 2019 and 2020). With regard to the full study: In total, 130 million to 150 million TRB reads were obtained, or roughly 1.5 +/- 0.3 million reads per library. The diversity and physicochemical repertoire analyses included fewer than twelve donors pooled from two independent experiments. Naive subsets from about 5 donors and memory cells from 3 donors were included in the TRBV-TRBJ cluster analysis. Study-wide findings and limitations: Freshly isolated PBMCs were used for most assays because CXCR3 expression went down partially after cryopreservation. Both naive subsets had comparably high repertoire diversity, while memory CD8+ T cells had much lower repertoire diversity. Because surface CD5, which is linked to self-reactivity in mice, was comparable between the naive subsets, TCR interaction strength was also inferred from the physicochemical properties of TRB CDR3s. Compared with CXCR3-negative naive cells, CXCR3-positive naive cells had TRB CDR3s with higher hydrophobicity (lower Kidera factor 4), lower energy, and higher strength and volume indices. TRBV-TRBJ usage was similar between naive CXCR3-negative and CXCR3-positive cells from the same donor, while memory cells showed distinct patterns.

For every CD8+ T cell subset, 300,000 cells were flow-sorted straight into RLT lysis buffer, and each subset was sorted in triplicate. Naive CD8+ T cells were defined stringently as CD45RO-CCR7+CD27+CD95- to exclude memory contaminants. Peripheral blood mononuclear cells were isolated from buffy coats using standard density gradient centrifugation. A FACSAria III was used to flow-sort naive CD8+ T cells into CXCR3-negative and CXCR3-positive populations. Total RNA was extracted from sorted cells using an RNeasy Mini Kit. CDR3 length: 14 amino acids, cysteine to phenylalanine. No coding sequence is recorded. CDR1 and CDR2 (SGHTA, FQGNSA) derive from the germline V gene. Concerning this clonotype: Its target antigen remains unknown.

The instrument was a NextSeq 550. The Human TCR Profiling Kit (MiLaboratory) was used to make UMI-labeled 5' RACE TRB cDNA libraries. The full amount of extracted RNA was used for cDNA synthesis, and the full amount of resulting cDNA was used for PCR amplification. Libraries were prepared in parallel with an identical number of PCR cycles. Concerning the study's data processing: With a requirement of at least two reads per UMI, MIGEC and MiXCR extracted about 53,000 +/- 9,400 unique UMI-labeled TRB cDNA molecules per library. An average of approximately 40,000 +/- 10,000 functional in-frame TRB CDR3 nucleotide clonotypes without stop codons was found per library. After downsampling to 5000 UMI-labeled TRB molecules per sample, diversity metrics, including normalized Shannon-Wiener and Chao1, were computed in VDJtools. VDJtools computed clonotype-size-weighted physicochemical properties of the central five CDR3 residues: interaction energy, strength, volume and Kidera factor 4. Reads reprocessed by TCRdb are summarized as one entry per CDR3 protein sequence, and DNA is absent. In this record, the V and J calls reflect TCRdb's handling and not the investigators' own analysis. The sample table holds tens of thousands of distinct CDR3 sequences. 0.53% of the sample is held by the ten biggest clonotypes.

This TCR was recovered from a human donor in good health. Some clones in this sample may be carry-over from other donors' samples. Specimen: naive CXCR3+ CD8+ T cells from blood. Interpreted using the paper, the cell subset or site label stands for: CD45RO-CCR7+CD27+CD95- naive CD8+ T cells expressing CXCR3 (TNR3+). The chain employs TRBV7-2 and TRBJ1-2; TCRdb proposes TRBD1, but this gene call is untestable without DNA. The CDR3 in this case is CASSPIDREEGYTF.